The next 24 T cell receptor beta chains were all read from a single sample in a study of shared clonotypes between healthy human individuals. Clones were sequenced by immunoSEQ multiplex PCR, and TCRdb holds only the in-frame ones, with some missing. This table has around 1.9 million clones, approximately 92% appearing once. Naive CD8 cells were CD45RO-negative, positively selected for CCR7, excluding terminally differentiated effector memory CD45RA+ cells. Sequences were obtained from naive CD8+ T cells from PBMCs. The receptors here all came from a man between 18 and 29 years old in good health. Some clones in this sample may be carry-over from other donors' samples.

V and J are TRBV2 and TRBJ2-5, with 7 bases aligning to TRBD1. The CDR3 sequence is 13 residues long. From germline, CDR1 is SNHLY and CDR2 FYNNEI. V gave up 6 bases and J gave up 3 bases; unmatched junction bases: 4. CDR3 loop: CASRQQGEETQYF. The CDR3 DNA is TGTGCCAGCAGACAGCAGGGGGAAGAGACCCAGTACTTC.

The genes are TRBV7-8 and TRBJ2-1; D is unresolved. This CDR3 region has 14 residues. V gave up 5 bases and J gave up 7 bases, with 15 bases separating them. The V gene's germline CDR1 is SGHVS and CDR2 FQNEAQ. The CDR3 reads CASSPKGGVNEQFF. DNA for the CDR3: TGTGCCAGCAGCCCCAAAGGTGGCGTGAATGAGCAGTTCTTC.

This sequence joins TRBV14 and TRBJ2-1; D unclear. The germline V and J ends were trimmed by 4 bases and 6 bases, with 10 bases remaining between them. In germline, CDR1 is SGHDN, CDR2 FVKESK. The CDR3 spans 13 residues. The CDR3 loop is CASSPRLSNEQFF. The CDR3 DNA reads TGTGCCAGCAGCCCTCGGCTCTCCAATGAGCAGTTCTTC.

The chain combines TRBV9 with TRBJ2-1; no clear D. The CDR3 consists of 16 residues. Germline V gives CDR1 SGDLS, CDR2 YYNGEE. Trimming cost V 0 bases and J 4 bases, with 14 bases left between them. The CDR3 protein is CASSVGVVSTYNEQFF. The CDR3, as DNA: TGTGCCAGCAGCGTAGGGGTAGTTTCAACTTACAATGAGCAGTTCTTC.

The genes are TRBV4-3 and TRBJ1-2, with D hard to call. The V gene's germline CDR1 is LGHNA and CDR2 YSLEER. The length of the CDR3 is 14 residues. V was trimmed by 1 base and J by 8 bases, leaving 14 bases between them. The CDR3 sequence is CASSQGRNRGGYTF. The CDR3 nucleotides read TGCGCCAGCAGCCAAGGGCGTAATAGAGGAGGCTACACCTTC.

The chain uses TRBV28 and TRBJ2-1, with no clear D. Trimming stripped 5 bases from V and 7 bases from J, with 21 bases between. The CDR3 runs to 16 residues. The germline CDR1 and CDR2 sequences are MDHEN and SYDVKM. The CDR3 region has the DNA TGTGCCAGCAGTACAACCCCCAGCCTAGGATCAAATGAGCAGTTCTTC. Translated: CASSTTPSLGSNEQFF.

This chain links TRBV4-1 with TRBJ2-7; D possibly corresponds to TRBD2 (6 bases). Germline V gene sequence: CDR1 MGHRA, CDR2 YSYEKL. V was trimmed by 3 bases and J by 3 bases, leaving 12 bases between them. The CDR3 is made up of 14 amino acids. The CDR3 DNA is TGCGCCAGCAGCCACTATGGCGGGATCTACGAGCAGTACTTC. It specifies CASSHYGGIYEQYF.

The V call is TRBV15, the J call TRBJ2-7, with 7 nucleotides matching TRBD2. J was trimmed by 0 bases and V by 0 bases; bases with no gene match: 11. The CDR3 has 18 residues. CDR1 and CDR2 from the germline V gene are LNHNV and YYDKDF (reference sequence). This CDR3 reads CATSRDGTGGLSSYEQYF. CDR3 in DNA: TGTGCCACCAGCAGAGATGGGACGGGAGGCCTTAGCTCCTACGAGCAGTACTTC.

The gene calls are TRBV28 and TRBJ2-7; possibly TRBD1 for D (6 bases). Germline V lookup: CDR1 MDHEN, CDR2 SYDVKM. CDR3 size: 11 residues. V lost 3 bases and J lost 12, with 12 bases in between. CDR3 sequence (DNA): TGTGCCAGCAGTTTTACAGGGCCTGGGTACTTC. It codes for CASSFTGPGYF.

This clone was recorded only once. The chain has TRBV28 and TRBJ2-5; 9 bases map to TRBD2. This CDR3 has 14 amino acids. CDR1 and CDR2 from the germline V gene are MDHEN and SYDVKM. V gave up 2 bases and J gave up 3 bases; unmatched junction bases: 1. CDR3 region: CASSLLAGKETQYF. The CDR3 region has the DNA TGTGCCAGCAGTTTACTAGCGGGAAAAGAGACCCAGTACTTC. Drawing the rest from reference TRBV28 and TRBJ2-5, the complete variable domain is DVKVTQSSRYLVKRTGEKVFLECVQDMDHENMFWYRQDPGLGLRLIYFSYDVKMKEKGDIPEGYSVSREKKERFSLILESASTNQTSMYLCASSLLAGKETQYFGPGTRLLVL.

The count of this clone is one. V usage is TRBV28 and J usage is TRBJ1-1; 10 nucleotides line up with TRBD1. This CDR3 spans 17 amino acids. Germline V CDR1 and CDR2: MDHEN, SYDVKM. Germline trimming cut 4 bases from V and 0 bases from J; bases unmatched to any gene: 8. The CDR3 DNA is TGTGCCAGCAGTTCCGGACAGGGGGTATACCTGAACACTGAAGCTTTCTTT. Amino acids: CASSSGQGVYLNTEAFF.

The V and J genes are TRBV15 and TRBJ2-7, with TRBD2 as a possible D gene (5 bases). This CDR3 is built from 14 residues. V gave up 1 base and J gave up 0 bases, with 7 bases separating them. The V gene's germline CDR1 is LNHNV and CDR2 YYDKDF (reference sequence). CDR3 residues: CATSRASSSYEQYF. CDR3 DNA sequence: TGTGCCACCAGCAGAGCTAGCTCCTCCTACGAGCAGTACTTC. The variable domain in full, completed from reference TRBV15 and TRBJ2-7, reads DAMVIQNPRYQVTQFGKPVTLSCSQTLNHNVMYWYQQKSSQAPKLLFHYYDKDFNNEADTPDNFQSRRPNTSFCFLDIRSPGLGDTAMYLCATSRASSSYEQYFGPGTRLTVT.

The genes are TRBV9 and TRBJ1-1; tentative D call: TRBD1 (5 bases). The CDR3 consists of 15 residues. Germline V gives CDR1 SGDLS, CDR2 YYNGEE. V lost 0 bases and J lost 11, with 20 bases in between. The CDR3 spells CASSVADRKGLGAFF. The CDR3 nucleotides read TGTGCCAGCAGCGTAGCTGACAGAAAGGGGCTAGGGGCTTTCTTT.

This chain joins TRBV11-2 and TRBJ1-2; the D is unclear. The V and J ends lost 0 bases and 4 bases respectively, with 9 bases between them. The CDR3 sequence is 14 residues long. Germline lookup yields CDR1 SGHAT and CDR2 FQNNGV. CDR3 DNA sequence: TGTGCCAGCAGCTTAGATGGAGGGCCCTATGGCTACACCTTC. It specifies CASSLDGGPYGYTF.

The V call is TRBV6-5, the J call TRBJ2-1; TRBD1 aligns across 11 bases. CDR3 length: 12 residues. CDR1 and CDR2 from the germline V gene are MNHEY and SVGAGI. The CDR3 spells CATGTGGNEQFF. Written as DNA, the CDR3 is TGTGCGACGGGGACAGGGGGCAATGAGCAGTTCTTC.

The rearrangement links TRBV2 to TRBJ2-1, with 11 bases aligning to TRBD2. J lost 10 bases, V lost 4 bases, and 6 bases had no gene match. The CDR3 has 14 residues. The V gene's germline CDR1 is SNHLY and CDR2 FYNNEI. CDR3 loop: CASSGTSGLGEQFF. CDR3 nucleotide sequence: TGTGCCAGCAGTGGGACTAGCGGGCTAGGAGAGCAGTTCTTC.

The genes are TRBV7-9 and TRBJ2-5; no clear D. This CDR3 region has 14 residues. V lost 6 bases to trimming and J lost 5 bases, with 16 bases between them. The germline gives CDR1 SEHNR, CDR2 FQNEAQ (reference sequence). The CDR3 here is CASSSAGRRETQYF. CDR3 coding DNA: TGTGCCAGCAGTTCCGCTGGTCGGCGGGAGACCCAGTACTTC.

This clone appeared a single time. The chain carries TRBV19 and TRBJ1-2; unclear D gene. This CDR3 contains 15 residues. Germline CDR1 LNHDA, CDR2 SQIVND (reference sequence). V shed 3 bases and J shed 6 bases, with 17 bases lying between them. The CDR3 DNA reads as TGTGCCAGTAGTATTCAGAGTCCCGGAAGGGATGGCTACACCTTC. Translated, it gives CASSIQSPGRDGYTF.

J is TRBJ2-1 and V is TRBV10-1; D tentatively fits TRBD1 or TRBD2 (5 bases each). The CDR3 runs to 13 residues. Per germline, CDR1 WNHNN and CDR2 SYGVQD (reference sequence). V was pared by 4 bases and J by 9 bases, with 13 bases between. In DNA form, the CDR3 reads TGCGCCAGCAGTGTTCTAGCTGGGGGTGAGCAGTTCTTC. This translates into CASSVLAGGEQFF.

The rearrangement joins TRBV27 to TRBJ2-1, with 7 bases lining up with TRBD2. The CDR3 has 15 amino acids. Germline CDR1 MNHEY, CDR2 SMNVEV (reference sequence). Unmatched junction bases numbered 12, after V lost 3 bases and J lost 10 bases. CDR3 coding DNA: TGTGCCAGCAGTTTTCGCCTAGCGGCCTGGGGAGAGCAGTTCTTC. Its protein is CASSFRLAAWGEQFF.

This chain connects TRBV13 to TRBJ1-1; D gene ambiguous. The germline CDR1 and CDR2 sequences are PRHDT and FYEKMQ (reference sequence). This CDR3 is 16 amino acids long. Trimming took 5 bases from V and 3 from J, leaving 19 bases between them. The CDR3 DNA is TGTGCCAGCAGCATGCTAACCCCCCTTGAGGACACTGAAGCTTTCTTT. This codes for CASSMLTPLEDTEAFF.

CDR3 bases: TGTGCCAGCAGACAGGGGATACGTTCCTACGAGCAGTACTTC. Its protein is CASRQGIRSYEQYF. This chain joins TRBV21-1 and TRBJ2-7; the D call in the table, TRBD1, was not verified against the DNA. TRBV21-1 is noted as a pseudogene. The CDR3 extends over 14 amino acids.

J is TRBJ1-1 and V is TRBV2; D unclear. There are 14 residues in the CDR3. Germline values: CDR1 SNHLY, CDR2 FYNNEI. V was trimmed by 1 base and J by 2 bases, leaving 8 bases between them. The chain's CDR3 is CASSEGHLNTEAFF. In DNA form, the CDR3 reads TGTGCCAGCAGTGAAGGCCATCTCAACACTGAAGCTTTCTTT.

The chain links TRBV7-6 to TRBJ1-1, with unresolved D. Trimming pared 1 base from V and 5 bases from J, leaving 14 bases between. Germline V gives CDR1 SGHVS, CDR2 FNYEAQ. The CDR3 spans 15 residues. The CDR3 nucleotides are TGTGCCAGCAGCTTAGGGGTCTCTGCCGGGACTGAAGCTTTCTTT. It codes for CASSLGVSAGTEAFF. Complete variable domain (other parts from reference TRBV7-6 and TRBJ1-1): GAGVSQSPRYKVTKRGQDVALRCDPISGHVSLYWYRQALGQGPEFLTYFNYEAQQDKSGLPNDRFSAERPEGSISTLTIQRTEQRDSAMYRCASSLGVSAGTEAFFGQGTRLTVV.